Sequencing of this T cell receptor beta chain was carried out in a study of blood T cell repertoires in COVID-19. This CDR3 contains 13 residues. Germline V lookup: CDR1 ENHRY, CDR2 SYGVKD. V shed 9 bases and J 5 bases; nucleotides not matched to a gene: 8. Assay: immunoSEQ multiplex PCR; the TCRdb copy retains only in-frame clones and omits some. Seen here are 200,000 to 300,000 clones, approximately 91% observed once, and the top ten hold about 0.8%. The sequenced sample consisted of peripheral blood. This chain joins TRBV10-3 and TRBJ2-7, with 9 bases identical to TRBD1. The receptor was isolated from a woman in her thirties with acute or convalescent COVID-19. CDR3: CAIKTGTGHEQYF. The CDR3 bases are TGTGCCATTAAAACCGGGACAGGGCACGAGCAGTACTTC.